These 22 T cell receptor beta chains originate from one sample sequenced in a study of primary melanoma T cells and metastatic recurrence. Sequenced by immunoSEQ multiplex PCR; TCRdb stores in-frame clones only, minus some. Of some 1,000 clones listed, 80% to 85% are singletons. The sequencing input was melanoma tumor tissue. The receptors come from a human donor with melanoma.

This chain joins TRBV30 and TRBJ2-5; D gene uncertain. CDR3 length: 17 amino acids. Trimming took off 0 bases at V and 4 bases at J, with 21 bases between the two ends. Per the germline V gene, CDR1 is GTSNPN and CDR2 is SVGIG (reference sequence). DNA for the CDR3: TGTGCCTGGAGTGTACTCGTAGGAGCCGCCCCCCTAGAGACCCAGTACTTC. Translated, it gives CAWSVLVGAAPLETQYF.

This clone was seen only a few times. The chain uses TRBV14 and TRBJ1-4, with D perhaps TRBD1 (6 bases). Trimming shortened V by 2 bases and J by 2 bases, and 15 bases separated the two germline ends. This CDR3 region has 17 residues. Germline CDR1 SGHDN, CDR2 FVKESK. The CDR3 protein is CASSQYGGPGTNEKLFF. The DNA for the CDR3 is TGTGCCAGCAGCCAATACGGGGGCCCGGGGACTAATGAAAAACTGTTTTTT.

The chain has TRBV6-8 and TRBJ1-5, with D uncertain. This CDR3 comprises 14 residues. V lost 0 bases and J lost 1, with 4 bases in between. The germline CDR1 and CDR2 sequences are MNHGY and SAAAGT. CDR3 in DNA: TGTGCCAGCAGTTACTCAGGCAGCAATCAGCCCCAGCATTTT. Translation: CASSYSGSNQPQHF.

The chain joins TRBV11-3 to TRBJ2-2; perhaps TRBD2 as D (6 bases). Germline V CDR1 and CDR2: SGHNT, YENEEA. This CDR3 region has 15 residues. V was cut by 3 bases and J by 7 bases, with 15 bases left in between. CDR3 sequence reads: CASSLDAGRVGELFF. DNA of the CDR3: TGTGCCAGCAGCTTGGATGCGGGACGTGTCGGGGAGCTGTTTTTT.

The chain has TRBV16 and TRBJ2-7, with TRBD1 identical over 8 bases. Trimming took 1 base from V and 6 from J; bases not matched to a gene: 5. The V gene's germline CDR1 is KGHSY and CDR2 FQNENV. This CDR3 has 14 residues. The CDR3 region has the DNA TGTGCCAGCAGCCAATTGGACAGGGTAAGCGAGCAGTACTTC. Protein sequence: CASSQLDRVSEQYF.

The DNA for the CDR3 is TGCGCCAGCGCTCTATGGGACAGCCAAGAGCAGTACTTC. It codes for CASALWDSQEQYF. The chain combines TRBV4-1 with TRBJ2-7; 7 nucleotides line up with TRBD1. The CDR3 has 13 amino acids. Trimming cost V 8 bases and J 7 bases; bases outside gene matches: 11. The germline CDR1 and CDR2 sequences are MGHRA and YSYEKL.

This chain joins TRBV10-2 and TRBJ2-3, with 9 bases identical to TRBD1. The V and J ends lost 6 bases and 1 base, in that order; junction bases with no gene match: 5. The CDR3 loop spans 15 amino acids. In germline, CDR1 is WSHSY, CDR2 SAAADI. CDR3 amino acids: CASSRRTGGTDTQYF. CDR3 sequence (DNA): TGCGCCAGCAGCCGACGGACAGGGGGCACAGATACGCAGTATTTT.

The rearrangement joins TRBV14 to TRBJ1-2; D perhaps matches TRBD1 (5 bases). Germline loops: CDR1 SGHDN, CDR2 FVKESK. With 2 bases removed from V and 7 bases from J, the gap between germline ends came to 14 bases. This CDR3 region has 14 residues. The CDR3 here is CASSQPGAPLGYTF. The CDR3 DNA reads TGTGCCAGCAGCCAACCCGGGGCCCCTCTTGGCTACACCTTC.

The chain is built from TRBV14 and TRBJ1-2; no reliable D call. CDR3 size: 13 residues. CDR1 is SGHDN, CDR2 FVKESK, per germline. Trimming stripped 4 bases from V and 11 bases from J, with 17 bases between. CDR3 DNA: TGTGCCAGCAGCCTCGGACCCATGACGGATTACACCTTC. This codes for CASSLGPMTDYTF.

This chain joins TRBV19 and TRBJ1-2, with D perhaps matching TRBD1 (5 bases). Germline V CDR1 and CDR2: LNHDA, SQIVND (reference sequence). This CDR3 is built from 15 residues. The V end lost 1 base, the J end lost 0 bases, and 9 bases lay between the germline ends. The CDR3 loop reads CASSIAGRANYGYTF. CDR3 DNA sequence: TGTGCCAGTAGTATAGCAGGGCGGGCTAACTATGGCTACACCTTC.

In this sample, this clone turned up once. J is TRBJ1-5 and V is TRBV6-8, with a weak D call TRBD1 (6 bases). The CDR3 runs 14 residues. The V end was cut by 5 bases, the J end by 4 bases, with 12 bases between. Germline CDR1 is MNHGY and CDR2 is SAAAGT. CDR3 region: CASSGGGSNQPQHF. The CDR3 DNA sequence: TGTGCCAGCAGTGGGGGGGGCTCGAATCAGCCCCAGCATTTT.

V and J are TRBV11-3 and TRBJ1-4; D is undetermined. The ends were cut back, 5 bases at V and 2 bases at J, with 12 bases in the middle. In germline, CDR1 is SGHNT, CDR2 YENEEA. The CDR3 extends over 15 amino acids. In nucleotides, the CDR3 is TGTGCCAGCAGCCTCCCCGGGCGGACTAATGAAAAACTGTTTTTT. Its translation is CASSLPGRTNEKLFF.

The chain couples TRBV6-8 to TRBJ1-2, with D tentatively TRBD1 (5 bases). This CDR3 has 13 amino acids. Germline values: CDR1 MNHGY, CDR2 SAAAGT. Trimming pared 2 bases from V and 4 bases from J, leaving 8 bases between. CDR3 sequence (DNA): TGTGCCAGCAGTTACAACAGGCCCTATGGCTACACCTTC. Its translation: CASSYNRPYGYTF.

The V and J genes are TRBV6-8 and TRBJ2-7, with 10 bases aligning to TRBD2. J was trimmed by 7 bases and V by 8 bases; bases with no gene match: 8. This CDR3 is 13 amino acids long. The germline gives CDR1 MNHGY, CDR2 SAAAGT. Written as DNA, the CDR3 is TGTGCCAGCGGGGGACTAGCGCACCGGGAGCAGTACTTC. Protein: CASGGLAHREQYF.

The chain joins TRBV10-2 to TRBJ2-1; 14 nucleotides match TRBD2. V lost 3 bases to trimming and J lost 6 bases; unmatched junction nucleotides: 13. The CDR3 totals 19 residues. CDR1 and CDR2 (germline): WSHSY, SAAADI. DNA of the CDR3: TGCGCCAGCAGTGATCCTCGGACTAGCGGGGGGACCTCCCCCAATGAGCAGTTCTTC. Translated: CASSDPRTSGGTSPNEQFF.

In nucleotides, the CDR3 is TGCGCCAGCAGCCATTTTGGGGGACCTAAGAGGGTGACCGGGGAGCTGTTTTTT. This gives the protein CASSHFGGPKRVTGELFF. The chain combines TRBV1 with TRBJ2-2. TRBV1 is labeled a pseudogene. This CDR3 has 18 residues.

The V and J genes are TRBV18 and TRBJ2-2; D is possibly TRBD2 (5 bases). CDR3 length equals 14 residues. Per the germline V gene, CDR1 is KGHSH and CDR2 is LQKENI. V lost 2 bases and J lost 6, with 10 bases in between. CDR3 DNA: TGTGCCAGCTCACCAGCCAGAGGGTCCGGGGAGCTGTTTTTT. Amino acids: CASSPARGSGELFF. The entire variable domain, with the rest obtained from reference TRBV18 and TRBJ2-2, is as follows: NAGVMQNPRHLVRRRGQEARLRCSPMKGHSHVYWYRQLPEEGLKFMVYLQKENIIDESGMPKERFSAEFPKEGPSILRIQQVVRGDSAAYFCASSPARGSGELFFGEGSRLTVL.

The V gene is TRBV19, the J gene TRBJ2-4; TRBD1 matches at 7 bases. Germline V CDR1 and CDR2: LNHDA, SQIVND (reference sequence). V lost 3 bases and J lost 1; bases outside the gene matches: 15. This CDR3 has 19 residues. The CDR3 here is CASSIMKGGADRAKNIQYF. CDR3 nucleotides: TGTGCCAGTAGTATTATGAAAGGGGGCGCGGATCGGGCCAAAAACATTCAGTACTTC.

This sequence joins TRBV11-3 and TRBJ2-7; D perhaps matches TRBD2 (5 bases). The CDR3 runs to 14 residues. From germline, CDR1 is SGHNT and CDR2 YENEEA. Trimming took 7 bases from V and 4 from J, leaving 17 bases between them. CDR3 sequence reads: CASNPGGAGYEQYF. The DNA of the CDR3 is TGTGCCAGCAACCCCGGAGGCGCCGGTTACGAGCAGTACTTC.

The chain is built from TRBV6-8 and TRBJ1-2; 8 bases agree with TRBD1. The V gene end was trimmed by 7 bases and the J gene end by 7 bases; junction bases not matched to a gene: 5. CDR1 is MNHGY and CDR2 is SAAAGT in the germline V gene. The CDR3 totals 12 residues. CDR3 in DNA: TGTGCCAGCATGGGACAGGTAGTTGGCTACACCTTC. Protein product: CASMGQVVGYTF.

CDR3 residues: CAWRDRDTNQPQHF. The CDR3 nucleotides are TGTGCCTGGAGAGACCGGGACACTAATCAGCCCCAGCATTTT. This chain joins TRBV30 and TRBJ1-5; tentative D call: TRBD1 (6 bases). This CDR3 has 14 residues. Germline CDR1 reads GTSNPN; CDR2 reads SVGIG (reference sequence). V was pared by 3 bases and J by 4 bases, with 13 bases between.

The V call is TRBV23-1, the J call TRBJ2-5; tentatively, D is TRBD1 (6 bases). TRBV23-1 is marked as an open reading frame, function uncertain. CDR3 size: 14 residues. Trimming left V 5 bases short and J 7 bases short, with 17 bases between. The CDR3 sequence: CASSITRGGGTQYF. CDR3 DNA sequence: TGCGCCAGCAGTATTACCAGGGGCGGAGGGACCCAGTACTTC.